Sequencing of this T cell receptor (beta chain) was carried out in a study of response to subunit inactivated influenza vaccine. A single record per CDR3 protein comes from TCRdb applying MiXCR to the RT-PCR reads. Found here are about 540,000 distinct CDR3 sequences, under 30% of them singletons; the top ten hold 2.5% to 3%. This clonotype was observed a handful of times. Germline values: CDR1 SGHRS, CDR2 YFSETQ. This CDR3 region has 11 residues. V was cut by 5 bases and J by 3 bases, with 6 bases left in between. These data were likewise used in another study, on T cells expressing NK-cell markers. That work adds: As the method of synthesis, 5'RACE template switching with UMIs yielded TCR beta cDNA. Similarly, these clonotypes led the CD3+CD56-NKG2C+ fraction as well in a handful of donors. HCMV specificity of expanded NKG2C+ T cell clones remained unclear.

The sequencing used CD4+ T cells sorted from PBMCs, collected 11 to 12 days after vaccination. This TCR came from a man between 45 and 60 years old who received an inactivated influenza vaccine. The chain joins TRBV5-1 to TRBJ2-7; D not resolved. CDR3: CASSEDYEQYF. Here the CDR3 DNA reads TGCGCCAGCAGTGAAGACTACGAGCAGTACTTC.